What follows are 18 T cell receptor beta chains derived from one specimen sequenced in a study of shared T cell receptors in the human thymus. Data came from immunoSEQ multiplex PCR; TCRdb stores just in-frame clones and leaves some out. The sample includes about 730,000 clones, approximately 85% of them seen just once. The same data also contributed to another study, on human thymus T cells.

The sample taken for sequencing was thymocytes. These receptors all come from a girl less than two years old with a congenital heart defect.

The rearrangement joins TRBV28 to TRBJ2-1, with 12 bases fitting TRBD1. With V trimmed by 3 bases and J by 7 bases, 13 bases remained unmatched. Per the germline V gene, CDR1 is MDHEN and CDR2 is SYDVKM. This CDR3 contains 18 residues. The CDR3 DNA sequence: TGTGCCAGCAGTTTCGACGCCGGCAGGGACAGGGGGCAGAATGAGCAGTTCTTC. It specifies CASSFDAGRDRGQNEQFF.

Concerning this clone: Distinct nucleotide sequences in the sample also encode this CDR3. V gene TRBV5-1 combines with J gene TRBJ2-7; 8 bases are a match to TRBD1. The V gene's germline CDR1 is SGHRS and CDR2 YFSETQ. The CDR3 loop spans 14 amino acids. Trimming took 5 bases from V and 1 from J; bases not matched to a gene: 5. In DNA form, the CDR3 reads TGCGCCAGCAGTCTCGGACAGGGATCCTACGAGCAGTACTTC. Its translation is CASSLGQGSYEQYF.

The chain is built from TRBV7-9 and TRBJ2-3; the D gene is possibly TRBD1 (6 bases). The CDR3 is made up of 18 amino acids. Trimming removed 3 bases at V and 2 bases at J, with 21 bases between. The germline gives CDR1 SEHNR, CDR2 FQNEAQ (reference sequence). Here the CDR3 reads CASSFRGSRYTLTDTQYF. CDR3 bases: TGTGCCAGCAGCTTTAGGGGGAGTCGGTATACCCTCACAGATACGCAGTATTTT.

The V and J genes are TRBV5-1 and TRBJ1-6; 7 nucleotides agree with TRBD1. There are 16 residues in the CDR3. J gave up 9 bases and V 1 base, and 10 bases lay outside the gene matches. Per germline, CDR1 SGHRS and CDR2 YFSETQ. The CDR3 is CASSLLPEGAFSPLHF. CDR3 DNA sequence: TGCGCCAGCAGCTTGCTCCCGGAGGGGGCGTTTTCACCCCTCCACTTT.

The rearrangement links TRBV7-2 to TRBJ2-1; 10 nucleotides line up with TRBD2. The junction had 8 bases not matched to a gene; V was cut back by 2 bases and J by 7 bases. Germline V lookup: CDR1 SGHTA, CDR2 FQGNSA. The CDR3 consists of 16 residues. Written as DNA, the CDR3 is TGTGCCAGCAGCTTAATCCCGAAGCGGGGGGGAAATGAGCAGTTCTTC. Translated, it gives CASSLIPKRGGNEQFF.

The J gene is TRBJ2-2, the V gene TRBV7-9, with D tentatively TRBD2 (6 bases). Per the germline V gene, CDR1 is SEHNR and CDR2 is FQNEAQ (reference sequence). Trimming removed 3 bases at V and 1 base at J, with 15 bases between. This CDR3 has 17 residues. CDR3 sequence (DNA): TGTGCCAGCAGCTTTTGGGGCGGGGAGTTGAACACCGGGGAGCTGTTTTTT. As protein: CASSFWGGELNTGELFF.

The chain carries TRBV11-2 and TRBJ1-2; D is possibly TRBD1 (6 bases). The CDR3 sequence is 10 residues long. Trimming cost V 8 bases and J 6 bases, with 7 bases left between them. Looked up from germline, CDR1 is SGHAT and CDR2 is FQNNGV. CDR3 sequence: CASSGDGYTF. In DNA form, the CDR3 reads TGTGCCAGCTCAGGGGATGGCTACACCTTC.

The chain couples TRBV15 to TRBJ2-2, with 7 bases fitting TRBD2. Germline V gives CDR1 LNHNV, CDR2 YYDKDF (reference sequence). The V and J ends lost 0 bases and 6 bases, in that order; junction bases with no gene match: 1. The CDR3 has 14 residues. The CDR3 DNA reads as TGTGCCACCAGCAGAGATCGGGGGGCCGGGGAGCTGTTTTTT. Amino acid sequence: CATSRDRGAGELFF.

The chain has TRBV14 and TRBJ2-5; 8 positions match TRBD2. Germline trimming cut 3 bases from V and 3 bases from J; bases unmatched to any gene: 9. The length of the CDR3 is 16 residues. Germline values: CDR1 SGHDN, CDR2 FVKESK. The CDR3 DNA reads as TGTGCCAGCAGCCATGATACAGGACTAGCAGAAGAGACCCAGTACTTC. Translated: CASSHDTGLAEETQYF.

This rearrangement joins TRBV5-5 to TRBJ1-2; 8 bases match TRBD1. The CDR3 contains 17 residues. Germline assignment: CDR1 SGHKS and CDR2 YYEKEE (reference sequence). The ends lost 4 bases at V and 4 bases at J; junction bases unmatched: 15. The CDR3, as DNA: TGTGCCAGCAGCGGCCGGGACAGGAGTTCAAAGGGCTATGGCTACACCTTC. Translating it yields CASSGRDRSSKGYGYTF.

The chain uses TRBV19 and TRBJ1-5; unclear D gene. The CDR3 is made up of 15 amino acids. Trimming pared 1 base from V and 8 bases from J, leaving 15 bases between. Germline V gene lookup returns CDR1 LNHDA and CDR2 SQIVND (reference sequence). The CDR3 is CASSIGAGLGKPQHF. The CDR3 bases are TGTGCCAGTAGTATAGGGGCCGGCCTCGGGAAGCCCCAGCATTTT. The complete variable domain, with remaining parts taken from reference TRBV19 and TRBJ1-5, reads DGGITQSPKYLFRKEGQNVTLSCEQNLNHDAMYWYRQDPGQGLRLIYYSQIVNDFQKGDIAEGYSVSREKKESFPLTVTSAQKNPTAFYLCASSIGAGLGKPQHFGDGTRLSIL.

This clone came up once. The V call is TRBV6-4, the J call TRBJ1-1; 9 bases are shared with TRBD1. The germline CDR1 and CDR2 sequences are MRHNA and SNTAGT. V lost 6 bases to trimming and J lost 4 bases; unmatched junction nucleotides: 6. This CDR3 is 14 amino acids long. The CDR3 here is CASRPDRGGTEAFF. CDR3 sequence (DNA): TGTGCCAGCAGGCCGGACAGGGGTGGCACTGAAGCTTTCTTT.

This clone was observed a single time. The chain uses TRBV4-3 and TRBJ1-1; TRBD1 might be the D (5 bases). This CDR3 comprises 16 residues. Between the trimmed V and J ends, which lost 4 bases and 2 bases, there was a span of 17 bases. Germline loops: CDR1 LGHNA, CDR2 YSLEER. The CDR3 DNA follows: TGCGCCAGCAGCCCTCCCCCCGCAGACAGCAACACTGAAGCTTTCTTT. Encoded protein: CASSPPPADSNTEAFF.

This chain joins TRBV4-1 and TRBJ2-7; 7 bases align to TRBD1. Germline loops: CDR1 MGHRA, CDR2 YSYEKL. This CDR3 region has 15 residues. Trimming cost V 3 bases and J 2 bases; bases outside gene matches: 7. CDR3: CASSQGRDRAYEQYF. CDR3 DNA: TGCGCCAGCAGCCAGGGGCGAGACAGGGCCTACGAGCAGTACTTC.

The chain carries TRBV5-1 and TRBJ2-1; D remains ambiguous. The CDR3 totals 17 residues. V was trimmed by 0 bases and J by 5 bases, leaving 18 bases between them. Germline CDR1 SGHRS, CDR2 YFSETQ. CDR3 sequence reads: CASSLASKLPLHNEQFF. CDR3 DNA: TGCGCCAGCAGCTTGGCCTCGAAGCTACCTCTTCACAATGAGCAGTTCTTC.

This clone was recorded only once. The V and J genes are TRBV6-5 and TRBJ2-1; possibly TRBD1 for D (6 bases). The CDR3 contains 13 residues. The germline V gene encodes CDR1 MNHEY and CDR2 SVGAGI. Trimming took off 6 bases at V and 13 bases at J, with 19 bases between the two ends. CDR3 region: CASSPIGGQFQFF. Here the CDR3 DNA reads TGTGCCAGCAGCCCTATCGGTGGACAGTTCCAGTTCTTC.

The rearrangement uses TRBV28 and TRBJ2-7; 8 nucleotides match TRBD1. Germline V gene sequence: CDR1 MDHEN, CDR2 SYDVKM. Losses at the gene ends were 6 bases for V and 0 bases for J; bases not matched to a gene: 7. The length of the CDR3 is 15 residues. CDR3 sequence: CASRRTGRFSYEQYF. CDR3 sequence (DNA): TGTGCCAGCAGACGGACAGGGCGCTTCTCCTACGAGCAGTACTTC. The full variable domain, completed using reference TRBV28 and TRBJ2-7, is DVKVTQSSRYLVKRTGEKVFLECVQDMDHENMFWYRQDPGLGLRLIYFSYDVKMKEKGDIPEGYSVSREKKERFSLILESASTNQTSMYLCASRRTGRFSYEQYFGPGTRLTVT.

The chain employs TRBV28 and TRBJ1-1; the match to TRBD1 covers 11 bases. V gave up 4 bases and J gave up 3 bases; unmatched junction bases: 1. Germline CDR1 is MDHEN and CDR2 is SYDVKM. The CDR3 has 14 amino acids. This chain's CDR3 is CASSWDRGDTEAFF. In DNA form, the CDR3 reads TGTGCCAGCAGTTGGGACAGGGGGGACACTGAAGCTTTCTTT.